This paragraph reports one TCR beta chain. Its antigen remains unidentified. The entry originates in a study of Ad26.COV2.S vaccination and SARS-CoV-2 variants. Study-wide results and caveats: The authors reported substantial breadth in spike-specific CD8+ and CD4+ T cell responses after vaccination. With respect to non-spike TCR breadth, vaccine and placebo recipients were similar.

The V end lost 1 base, the J end lost 6 bases, and 13 bases lay between the germline ends. This CDR3 is built from 15 residues. CDR1 is SGHAT and CDR2 is FQNNGV in the germline V gene. Treatment given: roughly 20 received Ad26.COV2.S at low or high dose, single or two shots; several received placebo; per-sample allocation not given. Material that was analyzed had been drawn on day 63 after the first vaccine or placebo injection. The assay was immunoSEQ multiplex PCR, and TCRdb's table has in-frame clones only and misses some. Of a few hundred thousand clones in the sample, more than 75% were seen once.

This specimen was peripheral blood, taken in a trial of Ad26.COV2.S vaccine versus placebo. J is TRBJ2-1 and V is TRBV11-2; D perhaps matches TRBD2 (6 bases). This TCR derives from a person aged 18-60 years who received the Ad26.COV2.S COVID-19 vaccine or a placebo. CDR3 region: CASSLGSGGTNEQFF. CDR3 in DNA: TGTGCCAGCAGCTTAGGTTCCGGGGGAACCAATGAGCAGTTCTTC.